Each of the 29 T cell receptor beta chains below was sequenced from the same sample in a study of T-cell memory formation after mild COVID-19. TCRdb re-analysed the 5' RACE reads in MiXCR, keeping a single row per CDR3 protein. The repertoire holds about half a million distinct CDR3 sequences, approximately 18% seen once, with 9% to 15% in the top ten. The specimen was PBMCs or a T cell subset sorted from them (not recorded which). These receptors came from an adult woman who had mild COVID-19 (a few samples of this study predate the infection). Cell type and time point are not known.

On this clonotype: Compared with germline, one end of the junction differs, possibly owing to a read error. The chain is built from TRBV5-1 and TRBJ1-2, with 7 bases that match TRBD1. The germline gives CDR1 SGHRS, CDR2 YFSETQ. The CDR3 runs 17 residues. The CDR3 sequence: CSSSLGSRGLNNYGYTF. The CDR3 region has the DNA TGCTCCAGCAGCTTGGGCTCTAGGGGGCTTAATAACTATGGCTACACCTTC.

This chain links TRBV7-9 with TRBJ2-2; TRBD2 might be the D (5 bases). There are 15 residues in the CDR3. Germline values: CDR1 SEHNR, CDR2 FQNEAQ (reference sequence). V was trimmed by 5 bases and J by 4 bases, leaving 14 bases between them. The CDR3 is CASSPSSGITGELFF. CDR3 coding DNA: TGTGCCAGCAGCCCCAGCAGCGGTATCACCGGGGAGCTGTTTTTT.

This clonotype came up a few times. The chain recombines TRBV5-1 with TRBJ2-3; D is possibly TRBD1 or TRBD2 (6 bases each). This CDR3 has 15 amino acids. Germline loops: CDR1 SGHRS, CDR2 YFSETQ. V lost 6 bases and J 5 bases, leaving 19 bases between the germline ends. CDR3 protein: CASKLEGGSGDTQYF. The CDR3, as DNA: TGCGCCAGCAAGTTGGAGGGGGGCTCGGGAGATACGCAGTATTTT.

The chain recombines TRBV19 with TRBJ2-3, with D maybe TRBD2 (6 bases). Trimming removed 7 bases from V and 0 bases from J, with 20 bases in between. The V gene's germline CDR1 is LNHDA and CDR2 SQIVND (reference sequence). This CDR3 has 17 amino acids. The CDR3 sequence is CASNKGALGGSTDTQYF. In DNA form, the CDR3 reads TGTGCCAGTAATAAAGGGGCCCTCGGGGGTAGCACAGATACGCAGTATTTT.

The CDR3 spells CASSSSGVEQYF. The DNA of the CDR3 is TGCGCCAGCAGCTCATCTGGGGTCGAGCAGTACTTC. The V gene is TRBV5-1, the J gene TRBJ2-7; D is uncertain. V was shortened by 3 bases and J by 6 bases, with 10 bases between the two germline ends. The germline gives CDR1 SGHRS, CDR2 YFSETQ. The CDR3 spans 12 residues.

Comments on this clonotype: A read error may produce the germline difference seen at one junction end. CDR3 nucleotide sequence: TGTGCCACCGGACAGAGGATAGATCAGCCCCAGCATTTC. It yields the protein CATGQRIDQPQHF. The V gene is TRBV6-2 or TRBV6-3, the J gene TRBJ1-5; D is possibly TRBD1 (6 bases). The CDR3 spans 13 residues. In germline, CDR1 is MNHEY, CDR2 SVGEGT.

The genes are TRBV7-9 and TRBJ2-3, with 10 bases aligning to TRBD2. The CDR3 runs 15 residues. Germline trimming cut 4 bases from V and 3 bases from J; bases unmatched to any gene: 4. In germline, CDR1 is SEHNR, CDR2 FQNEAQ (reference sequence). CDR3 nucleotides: TGTGCCAGCAGCTCAAAGGGACTAGCGACAGATACGCAGTATTTT. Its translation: CASSSKGLATDTQYF.

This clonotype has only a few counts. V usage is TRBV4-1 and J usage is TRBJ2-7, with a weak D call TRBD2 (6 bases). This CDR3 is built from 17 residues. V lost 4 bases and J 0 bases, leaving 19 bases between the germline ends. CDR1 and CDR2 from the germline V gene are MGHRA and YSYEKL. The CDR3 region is CASSPNPGGSSSYEQYF. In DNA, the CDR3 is TGCGCCAGCAGCCCAAACCCAGGAGGGTCTAGCTCCTACGAGCAGTACTTC.

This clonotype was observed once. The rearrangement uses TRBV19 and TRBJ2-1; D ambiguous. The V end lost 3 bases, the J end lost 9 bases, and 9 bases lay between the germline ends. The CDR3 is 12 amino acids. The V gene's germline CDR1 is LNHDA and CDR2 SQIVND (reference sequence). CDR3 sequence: CASSIISSEQFF. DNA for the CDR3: TGTGCCAGTAGTATTATTTCTAGTGAGCAGTTCTTC.

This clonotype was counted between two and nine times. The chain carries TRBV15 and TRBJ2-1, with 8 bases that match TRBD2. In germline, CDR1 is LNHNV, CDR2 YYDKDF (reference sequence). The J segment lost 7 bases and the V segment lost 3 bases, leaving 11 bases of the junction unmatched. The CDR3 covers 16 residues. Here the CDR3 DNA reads TGTGCCACCAGCAGTGAGCGGGAGATGGTCCTAAATGAGCAGTTCTTC. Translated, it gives CATSSEREMVLNEQFF.

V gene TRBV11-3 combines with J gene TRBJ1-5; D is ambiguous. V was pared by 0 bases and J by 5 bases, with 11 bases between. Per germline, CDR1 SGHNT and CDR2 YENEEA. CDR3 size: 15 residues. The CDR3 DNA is TGTGCCAGCAGCTTAGATCAGCCCAGGCATCAGCCCCAGCATTTT. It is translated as CASSLDQPRHQPQHF.

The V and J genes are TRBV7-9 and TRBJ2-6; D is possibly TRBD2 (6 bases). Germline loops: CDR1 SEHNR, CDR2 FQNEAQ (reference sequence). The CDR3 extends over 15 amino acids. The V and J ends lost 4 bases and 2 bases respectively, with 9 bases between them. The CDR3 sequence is CASSSPGAGANVLTF. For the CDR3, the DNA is TGTGCCAGCAGCTCTCCGGGGGCTGGGGCCAACGTCCTGACTTTC. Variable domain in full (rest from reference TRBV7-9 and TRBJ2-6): DTGVSQNPRHKITKRGQNVTFRCDPISEHNRLYWYRQTLGQGPEFLTYFQNEAQLEKSRLLSDRFSAERPKGSFSTLEIQRTEQGDSAMYLCASSSPGAGANVLTFGAGSRLTVL.

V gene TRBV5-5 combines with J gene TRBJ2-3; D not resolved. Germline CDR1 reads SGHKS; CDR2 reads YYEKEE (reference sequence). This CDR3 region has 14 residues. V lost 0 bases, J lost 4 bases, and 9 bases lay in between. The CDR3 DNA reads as TGTGCCAGCAGCTTGGACTGGTCCGCAGATACGCAGTATTTT. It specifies CASSLDWSADTQYF.

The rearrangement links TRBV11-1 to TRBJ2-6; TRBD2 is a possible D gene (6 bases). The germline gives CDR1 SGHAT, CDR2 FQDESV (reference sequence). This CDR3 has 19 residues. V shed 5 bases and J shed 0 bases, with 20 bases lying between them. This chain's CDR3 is CASSALGEVESSGANVLTF. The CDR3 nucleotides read TGTGCCAGCAGCGCCCTCGGGGAGGTGGAAAGCTCTGGGGCCAACGTCCTGACTTTC.

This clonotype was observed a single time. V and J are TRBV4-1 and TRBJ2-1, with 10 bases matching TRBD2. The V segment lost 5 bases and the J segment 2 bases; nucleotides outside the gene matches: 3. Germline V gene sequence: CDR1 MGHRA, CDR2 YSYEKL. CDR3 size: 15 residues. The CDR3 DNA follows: TGCGCCAGCAGCGCCCTAGCGGGGGCCTACAATGAGCAGTTCTTC. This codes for CASSALAGAYNEQFF.

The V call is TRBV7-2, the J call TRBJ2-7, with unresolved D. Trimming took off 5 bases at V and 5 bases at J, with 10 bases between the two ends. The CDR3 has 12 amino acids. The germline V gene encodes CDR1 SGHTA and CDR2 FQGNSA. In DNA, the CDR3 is TGTGCCAGCAGCCTCATTGGAAACGAGCAGTACTTC. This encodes CASSLIGNEQYF. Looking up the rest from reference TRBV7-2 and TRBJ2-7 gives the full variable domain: GAGVSQSPSNKVTEKGKDVELRCDPISGHTALYWYRQSLGQGLEFLIYFQGNSAPDKSGLPSDRFSAERTGGSVSTLTIQRTQQEDSAVYLCASSLIGNEQYFGPGTRLTVT.

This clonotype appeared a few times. The CDR3 loop reads CASSYGGAQETQYF. For the CDR3, the DNA is TGTGCCAGCAGTTACGGCGGAGCGCAAGAGACCCAGTACTTC. The rearrangement links TRBV6-2 or TRBV6-3 to TRBJ2-5; the D is unclear. The ends were cut back, 2 bases at V and 2 bases at J, with 9 bases in the middle. Germline V lookup: CDR1 MNHEY, CDR2 SVGEGT. The CDR3 loop spans 14 amino acids.

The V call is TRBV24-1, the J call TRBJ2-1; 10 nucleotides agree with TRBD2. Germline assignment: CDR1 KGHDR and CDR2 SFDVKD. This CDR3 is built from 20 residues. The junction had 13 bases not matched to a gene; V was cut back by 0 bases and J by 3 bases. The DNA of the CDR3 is TGTGCCACCAGTGATTTGCAAGCGGGAGCGGGGGGGCGTTTCTACAATGAGCAGTTCTTC. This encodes CATSDLQAGAGGRFYNEQFF.

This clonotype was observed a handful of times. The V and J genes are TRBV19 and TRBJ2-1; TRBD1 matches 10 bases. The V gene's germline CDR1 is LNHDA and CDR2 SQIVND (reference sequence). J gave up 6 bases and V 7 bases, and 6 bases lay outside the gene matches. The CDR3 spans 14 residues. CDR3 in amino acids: CASTGGQGSNEQFF. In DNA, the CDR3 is TGTGCCAGTACCGGGGGACAGGGGAGCAATGAGCAGTTCTTC.

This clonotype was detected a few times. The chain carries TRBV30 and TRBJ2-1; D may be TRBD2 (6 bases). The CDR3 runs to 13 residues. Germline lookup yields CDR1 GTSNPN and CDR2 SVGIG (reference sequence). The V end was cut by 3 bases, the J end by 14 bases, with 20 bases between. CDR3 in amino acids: CAWRVTSAPSEFF. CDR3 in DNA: TGTGCCTGGAGGGTGACTAGTGCCCCTTCGGAGTTCTTC.

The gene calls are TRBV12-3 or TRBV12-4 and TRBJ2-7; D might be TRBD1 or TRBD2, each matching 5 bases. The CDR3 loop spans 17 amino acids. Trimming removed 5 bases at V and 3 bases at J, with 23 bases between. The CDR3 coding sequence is TGTGCCAGCAGTGCCCCAGACTACGGGACGGGAAACTACGAGCAGTACTTC. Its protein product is CASSAPDYGTGNYEQYF.

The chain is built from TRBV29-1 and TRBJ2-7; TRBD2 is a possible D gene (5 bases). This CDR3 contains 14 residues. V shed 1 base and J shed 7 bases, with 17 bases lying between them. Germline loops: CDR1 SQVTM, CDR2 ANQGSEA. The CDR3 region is CSVEARDPLGEQYF. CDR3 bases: TGCAGCGTTGAAGCCCGGGATCCGCTTGGAGAGCAGTACTTC.

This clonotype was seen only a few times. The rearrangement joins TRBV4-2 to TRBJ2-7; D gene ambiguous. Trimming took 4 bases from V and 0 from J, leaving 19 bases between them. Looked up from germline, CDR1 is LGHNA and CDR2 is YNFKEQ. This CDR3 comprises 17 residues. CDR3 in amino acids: CASSRSKGNAISYEQYF. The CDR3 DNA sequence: TGTGCCAGCAGCCGATCTAAAGGTAACGCCATCTCCTACGAGCAGTACTTC.

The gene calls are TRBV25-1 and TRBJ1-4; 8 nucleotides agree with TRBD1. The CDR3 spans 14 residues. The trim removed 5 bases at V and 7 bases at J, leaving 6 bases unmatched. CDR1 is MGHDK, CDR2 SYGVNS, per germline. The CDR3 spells CASSPTGASEKLFF. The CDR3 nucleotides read TGTGCCAGCAGTCCGACAGGGGCGAGTGAAAAACTGTTTTTT.

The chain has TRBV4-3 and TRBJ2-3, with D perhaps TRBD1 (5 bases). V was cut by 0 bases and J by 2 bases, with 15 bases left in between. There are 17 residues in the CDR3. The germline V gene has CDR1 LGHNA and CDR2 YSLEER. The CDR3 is CASSQDWQGRVTDTQYF. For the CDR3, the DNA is TGCGCCAGCAGCCAAGATTGGCAGGGAAGGGTCACAGATACGCAGTATTTT.

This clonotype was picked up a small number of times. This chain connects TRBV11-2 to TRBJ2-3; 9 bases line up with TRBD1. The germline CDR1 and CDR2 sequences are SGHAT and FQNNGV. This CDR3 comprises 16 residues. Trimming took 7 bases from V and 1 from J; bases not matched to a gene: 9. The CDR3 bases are TGTGCCAGCACCATTCTCCGGGACAGGGGCACAGATACGCAGTATTTT. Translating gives CASTILRDRGTDTQYF.

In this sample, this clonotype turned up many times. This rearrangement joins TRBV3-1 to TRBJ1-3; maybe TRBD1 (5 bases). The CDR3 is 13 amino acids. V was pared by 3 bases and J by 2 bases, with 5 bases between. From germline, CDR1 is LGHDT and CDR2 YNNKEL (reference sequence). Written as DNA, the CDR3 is TGTGCCAGCAGCCAGGGGGCTGGAAACACCATATATTTT. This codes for CASSQGAGNTIYF.

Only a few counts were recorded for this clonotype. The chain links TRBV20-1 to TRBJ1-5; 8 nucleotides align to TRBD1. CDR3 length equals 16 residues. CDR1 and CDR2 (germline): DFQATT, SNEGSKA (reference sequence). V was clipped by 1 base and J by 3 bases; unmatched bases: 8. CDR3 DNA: TGCAGTGCTAGAGCCAATCTGGACAGGGTCAATCAGCCCCAGCATTTT. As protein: CSARANLDRVNQPQHF.

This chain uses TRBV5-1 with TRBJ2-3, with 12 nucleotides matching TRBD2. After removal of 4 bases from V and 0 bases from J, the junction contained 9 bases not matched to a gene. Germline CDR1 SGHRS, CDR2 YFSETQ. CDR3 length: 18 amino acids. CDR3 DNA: TGCGCCAGCAGCCGACGCGGGACTAGCGGGTCTAGCACAGATACGCAGTATTTT. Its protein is CASSRRGTSGSSTDTQYF.